Reported below is one T cell receptor beta chain. The entry originates in a study of blood T cell repertoires in COVID-19. Across the whole study: Both acute and convalescent COVID-19 samples were obtained from the United States, Italy and Spain.

Measured with immunoSEQ multiplex PCR; TCRdb has only the in-frame clones, and not every one. The sample has more than 400,000 clones; over 75% are singletons. CDR3 length: 13 residues. Trimming took off 3 bases at V and 5 bases at J, with 8 bases between the two ends. Germline V CDR1 and CDR2: LGHDT, YNNKEL (reference sequence). The sample taken for sequencing was peripheral blood. The chain uses TRBV3-1 (or the pseudogene TRBV3-2) and TRBJ2-4; TRBD2 might be the D (6 bases). The sequence was collected from a human donor in a cohort sampled during active COVID-19. This CDR3 reads CASSQTRENIQYF. In DNA form, the CDR3 reads TGTGCCAGCAGCCAGACTAGGGAAAACATTCAGTACTTC.